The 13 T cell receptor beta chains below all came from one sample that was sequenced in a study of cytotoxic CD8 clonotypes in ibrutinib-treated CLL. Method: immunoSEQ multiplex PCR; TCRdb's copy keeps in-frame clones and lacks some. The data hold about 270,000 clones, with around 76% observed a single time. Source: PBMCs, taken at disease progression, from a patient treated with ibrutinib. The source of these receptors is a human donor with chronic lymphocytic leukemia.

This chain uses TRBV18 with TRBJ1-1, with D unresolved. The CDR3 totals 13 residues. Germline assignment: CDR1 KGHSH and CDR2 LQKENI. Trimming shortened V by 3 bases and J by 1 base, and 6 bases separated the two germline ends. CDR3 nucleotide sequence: TGTGCCAGCTCACCTTGGAGGAACACTGAAGCTTTCTTT. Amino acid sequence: CASSPWRNTEAFF.

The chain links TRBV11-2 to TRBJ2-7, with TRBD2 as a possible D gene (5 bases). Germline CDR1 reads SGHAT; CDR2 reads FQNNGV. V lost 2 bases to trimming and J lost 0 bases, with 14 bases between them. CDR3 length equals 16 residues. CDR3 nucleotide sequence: TGTGCCAGCAGCTTAAAGTGGCGGGCTAGCTCCTACGAGCAGTACTTC. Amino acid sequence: CASSLKWRASSYEQYF.

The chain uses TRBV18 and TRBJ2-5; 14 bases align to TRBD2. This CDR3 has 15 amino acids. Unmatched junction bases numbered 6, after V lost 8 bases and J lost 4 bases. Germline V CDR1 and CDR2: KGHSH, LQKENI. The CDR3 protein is CASPTSGGARETQYF. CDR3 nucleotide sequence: TGTGCCAGCCCGACTAGCGGGGGGGCCCGAGAGACCCAGTACTTC.

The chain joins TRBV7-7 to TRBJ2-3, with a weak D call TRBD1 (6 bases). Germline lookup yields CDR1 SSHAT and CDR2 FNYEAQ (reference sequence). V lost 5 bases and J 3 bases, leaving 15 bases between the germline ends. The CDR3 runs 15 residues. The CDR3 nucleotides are TGTGCCAGCAGCCTACAGGGTGTTGGGACAGATACGCAGTATTTT. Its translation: CASSLQGVGTDTQYF.

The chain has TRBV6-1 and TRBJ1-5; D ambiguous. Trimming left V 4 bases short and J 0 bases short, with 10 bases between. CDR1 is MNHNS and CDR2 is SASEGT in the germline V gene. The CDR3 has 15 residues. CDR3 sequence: CASSATLYSNQPQHF. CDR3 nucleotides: TGTGCCAGCAGTGCGACACTTTATAGCAATCAGCCCCAGCATTTT.

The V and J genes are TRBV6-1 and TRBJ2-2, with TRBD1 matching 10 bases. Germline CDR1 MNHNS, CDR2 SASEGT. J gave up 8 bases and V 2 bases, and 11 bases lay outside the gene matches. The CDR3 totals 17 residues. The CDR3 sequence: CASSEWPRDRGSGELFF. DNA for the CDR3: TGTGCCAGCAGTGAATGGCCGCGGGACAGGGGTTCTGGGGAGCTGTTTTTT.

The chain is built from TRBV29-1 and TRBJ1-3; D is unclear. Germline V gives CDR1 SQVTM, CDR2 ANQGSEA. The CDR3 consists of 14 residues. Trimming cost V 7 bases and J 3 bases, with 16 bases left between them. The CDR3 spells CSAADGSFGNTIYF. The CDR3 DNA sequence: TGCAGCGCGGCGGACGGATCTTTTGGAAACACCATATATTTT.

The CDR3 loop reads CASSPRGGSYEQYF. For the CDR3, the DNA is TGTGCCAGCAGCCCCCGCGGGGGAAGCTACGAGCAGTACTTC. The chain combines TRBV7-8 with TRBJ2-7; 7 positions match TRBD2. This CDR3 region has 14 residues. Germline CDR1 is SGHVS and CDR2 is FQNEAQ. J gave up 3 bases and V 5 bases, and 7 bases lay outside the gene matches.

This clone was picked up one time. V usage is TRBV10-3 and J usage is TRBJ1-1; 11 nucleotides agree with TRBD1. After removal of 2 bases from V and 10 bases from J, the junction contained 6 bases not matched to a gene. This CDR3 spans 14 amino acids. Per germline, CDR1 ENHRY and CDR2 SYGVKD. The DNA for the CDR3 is TGTGCCATCAGTGAGCCGCGGGGACAGGGGGGAGCTTTCTTT. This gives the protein CAISEPRGQGGAFF.

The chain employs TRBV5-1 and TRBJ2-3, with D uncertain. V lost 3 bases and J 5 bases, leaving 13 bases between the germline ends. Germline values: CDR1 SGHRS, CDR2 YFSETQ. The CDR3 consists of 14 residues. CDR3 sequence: CASSSENSRDTQYF. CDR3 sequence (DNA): TGCGCCAGCAGCTCAGAGAATAGTAGAGATACGCAGTATTTT.

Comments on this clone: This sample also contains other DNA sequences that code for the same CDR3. The CDR3 coding sequence is TGTGCCAGCAGCTTGGGGGGTGAAAAACTGTTTTTT. Translating gives CASSLGGEKLFF. This chain uses TRBV5-6 with TRBJ1-4; D not certain. The V end was cut by 0 bases, the J end by 7 bases, with 4 bases between. The CDR3 totals 12 residues. Germline V gives CDR1 SGHDT, CDR2 YYEEEE.

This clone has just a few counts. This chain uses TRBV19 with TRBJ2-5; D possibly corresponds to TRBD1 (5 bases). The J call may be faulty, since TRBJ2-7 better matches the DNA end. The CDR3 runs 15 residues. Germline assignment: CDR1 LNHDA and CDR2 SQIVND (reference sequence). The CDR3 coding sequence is TGTGCCAGTAGTATAGGAGGTCAGGGTTACCACGAGCAGTACTTC. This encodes CASSIGGQGYHEQYF.

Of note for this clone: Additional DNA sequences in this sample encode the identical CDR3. The CDR3 here is CASRESNQPQHF. CDR3 sequence (DNA): TGTGCCAGCAGGGAAAGCAATCAGCCCCAGCATTTT. This chain links TRBV2 with TRBJ1-5; D is uncertain. V was trimmed by 6 bases and J by 1 base, leaving 4 bases between them. Germline V CDR1 and CDR2: SNHLY, FYNNEI. The CDR3 runs to 12 residues. Together with reference TRBV2 and TRBJ1-5, the CDR3 gives the full variable domain: EPEVTQTPSHQVTQMGQEVILRCVPISNHLYFYWYRQILGQKVEFLVSFYNNEISEKSEIFDDQFSVERPDGSNFTLKIRSTKLEDSAMYFCASRESNQPQHFGDGTRLSIL.